Listed below are T cell receptor beta chains from one sample, sequenced in a study of T cell changes during pregnancy in multiple sclerosis. The repertoire was sequenced with immunoSEQ multiplex PCR; TCRdb's copy has only in-frame clones and lacks some. The table shows 50,000 or so clones, with 91% occurring only once. Material: CD4+ T cells from peripheral blood mononuclear cells, obtained after pregnancy. The receptor source for this set is a female donor in good health, enrolled as a control in a pregnancy study. The CDR3 runs from the conserved cysteine through the conserved F or W. The D gene is left open where the match is weak. Only some rows state a clone size, as once, few, many or a class for expanded clones.

>NA|TRBV7-2|TRBJ1-1|NA
CASNHQRAGGTEAFF
TGTGCCAGCAACCATCAGAGGGCCGGAGGAACTGAAGCTTTCTTT
>NA|TRBV15|TRBJ2-7|NA
CATSRDGGTYEQYF
TGTGCCACCAGCAGAGATGGGGGCACATACGAGCAGTACTTC
>NA|TRBV7-2|TRBJ1-1|NA
CASSLSQGKGTEAFF
TGTGCCAGCAGCTTAAGTCAGGGGAAAGGCACTGAAGCTTTCTTT
>TRBD2|TRBV5-4|TRBJ2-7|NA
CASSLDLAGSYEQYF
TGTGCCAGCAGCTTGGATCTAGCGGGGTCCTACGAGCAGTACTTC
>NA|TRBV19|TRBJ1-4|NA
CASSLDSGSRGEKLFF
TGTGCCAGTAGCCTGGATAGTGGGTCAAGGGGTGAAAAACTGTTTTTT
>NA|TRBV4-3|TRBJ1-6|once
CASSQRGGAYNSPLHF
TGCGCCAGCAGCCAAAGGGGAGGGGCCTATAATTCACCCCTCCACTTT
>TRBD1|TRBV5-8|TRBJ2-5|NA
CASSRQGQKETQYF
TGTGCCAGCAGCCGCCAGGGACAGAAAGAGACCCAGTACTTC
>NA|TRBV5-5|TRBJ1-1|NA
CASSLAGGPGTEAFF
TGTGCCAGCAGCTTGGCCGGGGGGCCGGGCACTGAAGCTTTCTTT
>NA|TRBV5-6|TRBJ1-2|NA
CASSLRGEGYTF
TGTGCCAGCAGCCTCCGGGGGGAGGGCTACACCTTC
>NA|TRBV4-1|TRBJ2-4|NA
CASSHDPNRDNLRDF
TGCGCCAGCAGCCACGACCCTAACCGGGACAATCTTCGGGACTTC
>TRBD2|TRBV19|TRBJ2-3|NA
CASSIGGGGPDTQYF
TGTGCCAGTAGTATAGGCGGGGGGGGCCCAGATACGCAGTATTTT
>TRBD1|TRBV4-3|TRBJ2-7|NA
CASSRDRGREQYF
TGCGCCAGCAGCCGGGACAGGGGGCGCGAGCAGTACTTC
>NA|TRBV25-1|TRBJ2-7|NA
CASSEKGRQLSRYEQYF
TGTGCCAGCAGTGAAAAAGGAAGACAGCTTAGTCGCTACGAGCAGTACTTC
>TRBD1|TRBV7-3|TRBJ1-6|NA
CATSRTGGSSPLHF
TGTGCCACCTCACGGACAGGTGGGAGTTCACCCCTCCACTTT
>NA|TRBV5-1|TRBJ2-7|NA
CASRLGYGGGLNEQYF
TGCGCCAGCAGGTTAGGCTATGGGGGGGGCCTAAACGAGCAGTACTTC
>NA|TRBV6-1|TRBJ2-7|NA
CASSVTAGSSYEQYF
TGTGCCAGCAGTGTAACCGCGGGGTCTTCCTACGAGCAGTACTTC
>NA|TRBV7-9|TRBJ1-6|NA
CASSTTGSNATPLHF
TGTGCCAGCAGCACAACCGGGTCCAATGCCACCCCCCTCCACTTT
>TRBD1|TRBV18|TRBJ2-7|NA
CASSPPTGAKAYEQYF
TGTGCCAGCTCACCACCTACAGGGGCTAAGGCCTACGAGCAGTACTTC
>NA|TRBV9|TRBJ1-3|NA
CASSVDSHSGNTIYF
TGTGCCAGCAGCGTCGACAGTCACTCTGGAAACACCATATATTTT
>TRBD1|TRBV4-3|TRBJ2-6|NA
CASSQNRGGGANVLTF
TGCGCCAGCAGCCAAAACAGGGGCGGTGGGGCCAACGTCCTGACTTTC
>NA|TRBV9|TRBJ2-1|NA
CASSVTGSFSYNEQFF
TGTGCCAGCAGCGTAACGGGGTCCTTCTCCTACAATGAGCAGTTCTTC
>TRBD2|TRBV30|TRBJ2-3|NA
CACRAGGRTDTQYF
TGTGCCTGTCGAGCGGGGGGGCGGACAGATACGCAGTATTTT
>NA|TRBV30|TRBJ1-2|NA
CAWSPAERAVYGCTF
TGTGCCTGGAGCCCGGCGGAGCGGGCCGTCTATGGCTGCACCTTC
>NA|TRBV27|TRBJ2-2|NA
CASRLNPGTGELFF
TGTGCCAGCAGACTCAACCCGGGGACCGGGGAGCTGTTTTTT
>TRBD2|TRBV18|TRBJ2-3|NA
CASSPPFLAGGPNTQYF
TGTGCCAGCTCACCACCGTTCCTAGCGGGGGGGCCTAATACGCAGTATTTT
>TRBD1|TRBV19|TRBJ1-6|few
CASSRETGLFVPLHF
TGTGCCAGTAGTAGGGAGACAGGGCTCTTCGTCCCCCTCCACTTT
>TRBD2|TRBV10-3|TRBJ2-3|NA
CAISTGLAWDTQYF
TGTGCCATCAGTACCGGACTAGCGTGGGATACGCAGTATTTT
>TRBD1|TRBV6-6|TRBJ1-2|NA
CASSYTAGQGNYGYTF
TGTGCCAGCAGTTACACAGCCGGACAGGGGAACTATGGCTACACCTTC
>NA|TRBV21-1|TRBJ2-7|NA
CASSKDVQDSSYEQYF
TGTGCCAGCAGCAAAGATGTCCAGGACAGCTCCTACGAGCAGTACTTC
>TRBD1|TRBV9|TRBJ2-7|NA
CASSVNLQGVSEQYF
TGTGCCAGCAGCGTAAATCTACAGGGGGTCTCCGAGCAGTACTTC
>NA|TRBV30|TRBJ1-2|NA
CAWSPDSLYGYTF
TGTGCCTGGAGCCCAGACAGCCTCTATGGCTACACCTTC
>NA|TRBV5-1|TRBJ2-3|NA
CASSLAGYTDTQYF
TGCGCCAGCAGCTTGGCCGGGTACACAGATACGCAGTATTTT
>TRBD2|TRBV4-1|TRBJ2-2|NA
CASSQAAPGGTGELFF
TGCGCCAGCAGCCAAGCCGCCCCGGGGGGCACCGGGGAGCTGTTTTTT
>NA|TRBV9|TRBJ1-2|NA
CASSVAAGPQGVYGHTF
TGTGCCAGCAGCGTAGCGGCAGGGCCACAGGGCGTCTATGGCCACACCTTC
>NA|TRBV9|TRBJ1-2|NA
CASSADSGANGYTF
TGTGCCAGCAGCGCCGACTCAGGGGCAAATGGCTACACCTTC
>TRBD1|TRBV10-3|TRBJ2-5|NA
CAISDPGQGGQETQYF
TGTGCCATCAGTGACCCGGGACAGGGGGGTCAAGAGACCCAGTACTTC
>TRBD1|TRBV11-2|TRBJ1-2|NA
CASSSRLTQGTRYGYTF
TGTGCCAGCAGCTCACGACTAACACAGGGGACTCGATATGGCTACACCTTC
>TRBD1|TRBV19|TRBJ1-1|NA
CASSIGPGQGAVGDTEAFF
TGTGCCAGTAGTATAGGCCCGGGACAGGGGGCGGTTGGGGACACTGAAGCTTTCTTT
>TRBD1|TRBV9|TRBJ1-2|NA
CASSSTGDWDTF
TGTGCCAGCAGCTCGACAGGGGATTGGGACACCTTC
>NA|TRBV6-5|TRBJ2-2|NA
CASSYGFSSGELFF
TGTGCCAGCAGTTACGGCTTTTCCTCCGGGGAGCTGTTTTTT
>NA|TRBV30|TRBJ1-3|NA
CAWTPTTGNTIYF
TGTGCCTGGACGCCGACAACTGGAAACACCATATATTTT
>NA|TRBV9|TRBJ1-1|NA
CASSVQSIANTEAFF
TGTGCCAGCAGCGTACAGTCGATCGCGAACACTGAAGCTTTCTTT